Below, 6 T cell receptor beta chains from the same sample are listed, as sequenced in a study of T cells in Graves' hyperthyroidism and ophthalmopathy. The source material, RNA transcripts, was used to amplify TCR beta CDR3 regions. TCR CDR3 underwent first-round RT-PCR with the HTBI primer set. TCRdb processed the multiplex PCR reads anew with MiXCR; each CDR3 protein has one entry. Of 490,000 or so distinct CDR3 sequences in the sample, about 20% were seen once. Sequenced: blood. The origin of the receptors is a woman in her 70s with Graves' ophthalmopathy.

The rearrangement links TRBV13 to TRBJ1-2, with TRBD1 identical over 8 bases. The CDR3 sequence is 15 residues long. After removal of 3 bases from V and 5 bases from J, the junction contained 8 bases not matched to a gene. CDR1 PRHDT and CDR2 FYEKMQ come from the germline V gene (reference sequence). The CDR3 bases are TGTGCCAGCAGCTTGTTCGCAGGGGGCAAGTATGGCTACACCTTC. Translated, it gives CASSLFAGGKYGYTF.

This rearrangement joins TRBV12-3 or TRBV12-4 to TRBJ1-5; 9 nucleotides line up with TRBD1. V trimming: 1 base; J trimming: 4 bases; junction bases outside the gene matches: 8. CDR3 size: 17 residues. The CDR3 sequence is CASSLDTGTGYNQPQHF. In nucleotides, the CDR3 is TGTGCCAGCAGTTTAGATACCGGGACAGGGTATAATCAGCCCCAGCATTTT.

This clonotype has a count of ten or more. The CDR3: CASSILGYEQYF. The CDR3 nucleotides read TGTGCCAGCAGCATACTAGGTTACGAGCAGTACTTC. The chain couples TRBV7-9 to TRBJ2-7, with a tentative D call TRBD2 (5 bases). V was shortened by 5 bases and J by 4 bases, with 9 bases between the two germline ends. This CDR3 region has 12 residues. Germline CDR1 SEHNR, CDR2 FQNEAQ (reference sequence). Looking up the rest from reference TRBV7-9 and TRBJ2-7 gives the full variable domain: DTGVSQNPRHKITKRGQNVTFRCDPISEHNRLYWYRQTLGQGPEFLTYFQNEAQLEKSRLLSDRFSAERPKGSFSTLEIQRTEQGDSAMYLCASSILGYEQYFGPGTRLTVT.

The rearrangement uses TRBV5-1 and TRBJ2-1, with 11 positions matching TRBD1. CDR1 is SGHRS and CDR2 is YFSETQ in the germline V gene. The CDR3 loop spans 15 amino acids. Trimming at V came to 4 bases and at J to 5 bases, leaving 5 bases not matched to a gene. The CDR3 DNA reads TGCGCCAGCAGCCGGGGGACAGGGGGTAACAATGAGCAGTTCTTC. Protein: CASSRGTGGNNEQFF.

The chain carries TRBV2 and TRBJ1-1; weak D call: TRBD1 (5 bases). With 6 bases removed from V and 4 bases from J, the gap between germline ends came to 18 bases. Germline values: CDR1 SNHLY, CDR2 FYNNEI. The CDR3 runs to 15 residues. As DNA, the CDR3 is TGTGCCAGCAGAGGGGAAGCCGGGAGGAGCACTGAAGCTTTCTTT. Protein sequence: CASRGEAGRSTEAFF.

This clonotype showed up just a few times. V usage is TRBV7-9 and J usage is TRBJ1-1; D is perhaps TRBD1 (5 bases). Germline lookup yields CDR1 SEHNR and CDR2 FQNEAQ (reference sequence). This CDR3 has 15 amino acids. Trimming took off 6 bases at V and 3 bases at J, with 17 bases between the two ends. The CDR3 region is CASSPKTGLDTEAFF. The DNA of the CDR3 is TGTGCCAGCAGTCCTAAAACGGGGCTGGACACTGAAGCTTTCTTT.